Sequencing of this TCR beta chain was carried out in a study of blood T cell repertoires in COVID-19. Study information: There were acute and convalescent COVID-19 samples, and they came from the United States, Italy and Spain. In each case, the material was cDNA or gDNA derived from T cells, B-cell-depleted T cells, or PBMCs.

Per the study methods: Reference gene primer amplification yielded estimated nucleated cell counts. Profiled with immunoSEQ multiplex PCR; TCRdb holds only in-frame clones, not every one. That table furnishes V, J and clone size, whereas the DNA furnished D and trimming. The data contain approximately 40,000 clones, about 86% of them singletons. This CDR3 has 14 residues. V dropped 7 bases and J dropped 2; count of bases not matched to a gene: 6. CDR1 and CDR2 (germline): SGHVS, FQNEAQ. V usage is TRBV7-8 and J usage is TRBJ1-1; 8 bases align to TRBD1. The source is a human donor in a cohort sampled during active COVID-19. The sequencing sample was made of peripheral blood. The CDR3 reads CASTGQGANTEAFF. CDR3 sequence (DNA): TGTGCCAGCACCGGACAGGGCGCAAACACTGAAGCTTTCTTT.